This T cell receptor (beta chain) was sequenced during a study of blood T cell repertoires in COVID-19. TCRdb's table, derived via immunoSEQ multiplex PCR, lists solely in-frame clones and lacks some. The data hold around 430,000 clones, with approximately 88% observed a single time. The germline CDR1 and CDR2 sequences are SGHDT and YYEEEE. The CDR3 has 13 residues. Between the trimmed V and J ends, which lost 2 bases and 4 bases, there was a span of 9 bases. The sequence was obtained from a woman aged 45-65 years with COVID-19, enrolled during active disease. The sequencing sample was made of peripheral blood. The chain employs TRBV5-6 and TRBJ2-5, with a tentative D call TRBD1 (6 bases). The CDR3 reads CASSFRGLETQYF. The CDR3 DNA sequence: TGTGCCAGCAGCTTCAGGGGTCTAGAGACCCAGTACTTC.